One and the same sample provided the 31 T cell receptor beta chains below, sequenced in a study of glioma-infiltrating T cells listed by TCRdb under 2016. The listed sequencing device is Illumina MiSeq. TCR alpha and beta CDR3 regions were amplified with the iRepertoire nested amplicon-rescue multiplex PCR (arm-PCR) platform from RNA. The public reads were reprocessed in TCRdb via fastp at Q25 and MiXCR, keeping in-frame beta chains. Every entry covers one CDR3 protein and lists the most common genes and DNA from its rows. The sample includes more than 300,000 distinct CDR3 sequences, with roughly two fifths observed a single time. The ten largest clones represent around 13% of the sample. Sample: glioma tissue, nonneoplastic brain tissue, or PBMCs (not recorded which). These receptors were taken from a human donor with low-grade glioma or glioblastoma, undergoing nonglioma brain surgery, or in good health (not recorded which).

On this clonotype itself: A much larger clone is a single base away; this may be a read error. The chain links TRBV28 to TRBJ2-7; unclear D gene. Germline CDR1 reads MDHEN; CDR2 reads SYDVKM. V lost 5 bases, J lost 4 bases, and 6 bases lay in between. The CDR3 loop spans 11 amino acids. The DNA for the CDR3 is TGTGCCAGCAGTGCCGTGTACGAGCAGTACTTC. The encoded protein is CASSAVYEQYF.

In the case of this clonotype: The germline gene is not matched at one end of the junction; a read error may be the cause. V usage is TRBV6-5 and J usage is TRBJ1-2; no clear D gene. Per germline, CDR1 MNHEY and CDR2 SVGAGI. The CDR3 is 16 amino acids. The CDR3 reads CASSESWAHGNYGYTF. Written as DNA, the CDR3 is TGCGCCAGCAGTGAAAGTTGGGCGCACGGAAACTATGGCTACACCTTC.

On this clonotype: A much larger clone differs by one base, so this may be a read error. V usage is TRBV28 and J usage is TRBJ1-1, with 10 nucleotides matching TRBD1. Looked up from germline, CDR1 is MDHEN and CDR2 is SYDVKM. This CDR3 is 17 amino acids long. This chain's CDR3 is CVSSPHRQGAQNTEAFF. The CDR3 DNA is TGTGTCAGCAGCCCTCACCGACAGGGGGCTCAAAACACTGAAGCTTTCTTT.

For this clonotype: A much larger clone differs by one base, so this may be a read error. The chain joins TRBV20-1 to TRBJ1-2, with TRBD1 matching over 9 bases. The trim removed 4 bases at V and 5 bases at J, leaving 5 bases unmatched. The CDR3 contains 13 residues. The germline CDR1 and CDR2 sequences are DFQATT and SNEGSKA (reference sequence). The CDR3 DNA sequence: TGCAGTGCTAAAGACGACAGGGGGTATGGCTACACCTTC. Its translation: CSAKDDRGYGYTF.

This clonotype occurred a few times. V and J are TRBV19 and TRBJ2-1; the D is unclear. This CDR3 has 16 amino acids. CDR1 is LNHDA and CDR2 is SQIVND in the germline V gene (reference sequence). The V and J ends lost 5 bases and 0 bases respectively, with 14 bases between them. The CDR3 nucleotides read TGTGCCAGTAGTGAAGACGCGTCCTTCTCCTACAATGAGCAGTTCTTC. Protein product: CASSEDASFSYNEQFF.

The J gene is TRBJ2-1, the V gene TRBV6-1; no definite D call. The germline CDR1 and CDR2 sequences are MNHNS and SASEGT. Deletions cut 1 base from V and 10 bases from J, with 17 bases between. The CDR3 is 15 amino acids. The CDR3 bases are TGTGCCAGCAGTGAAGAGTATGGGGTTGCTCGAGAGCAGTTCTTC. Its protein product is CASSEEYGVAREQFF.

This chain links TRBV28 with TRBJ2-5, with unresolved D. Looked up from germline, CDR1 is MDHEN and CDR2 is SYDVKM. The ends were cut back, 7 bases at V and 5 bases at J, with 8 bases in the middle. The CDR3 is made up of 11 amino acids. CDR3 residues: CASTLEETQYF. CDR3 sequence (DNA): TGTGCCAGCACTCTTGAGGAGACCCAGTACTTC.

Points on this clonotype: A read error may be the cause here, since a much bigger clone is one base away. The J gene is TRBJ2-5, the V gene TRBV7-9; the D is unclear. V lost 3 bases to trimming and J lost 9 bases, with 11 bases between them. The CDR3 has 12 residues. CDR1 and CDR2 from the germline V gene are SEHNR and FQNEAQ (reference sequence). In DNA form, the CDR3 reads TGTGCCAGCAGCTTTGTAACGCAGGCCCAGTACTTC. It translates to CASSFVTQAQYF.

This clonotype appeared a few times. The CDR3 protein is CSARDPQQPPEAFF. Written as DNA, the CDR3 is TGCAGTGCTAGGGATCCCCAGCAGCCACCTGAAGCTTTCTTT. The chain joins TRBV20-1 to TRBJ1-1; D unclear. The V and J ends lost 3 bases and 6 bases respectively, with 17 bases between them. The germline gives CDR1 DFQATT, CDR2 SNEGSKA (reference sequence). The CDR3 sequence is 14 residues long.

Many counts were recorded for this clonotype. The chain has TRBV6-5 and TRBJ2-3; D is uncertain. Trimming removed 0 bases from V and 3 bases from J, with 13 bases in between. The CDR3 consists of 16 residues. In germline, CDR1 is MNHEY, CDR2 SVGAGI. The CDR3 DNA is TGTGCCAGCAGTTACTCGAGTACGGGTAGGACAGATACGCAGTATTTT. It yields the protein CASSYSSTGRTDTQYF.

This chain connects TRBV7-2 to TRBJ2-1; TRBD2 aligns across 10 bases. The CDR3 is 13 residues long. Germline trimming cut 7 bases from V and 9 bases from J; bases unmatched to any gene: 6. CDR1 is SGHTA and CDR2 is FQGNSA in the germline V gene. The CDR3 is CASNIAGGFEQFF. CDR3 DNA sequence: TGTGCCAGCAACATAGCGGGAGGTTTTGAGCAGTTCTTC.

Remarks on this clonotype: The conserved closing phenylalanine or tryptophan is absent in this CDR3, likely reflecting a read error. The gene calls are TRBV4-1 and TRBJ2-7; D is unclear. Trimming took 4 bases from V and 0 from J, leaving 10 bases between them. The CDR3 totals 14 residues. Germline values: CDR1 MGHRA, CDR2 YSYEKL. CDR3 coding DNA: TGCGCCAGCAGCCTTGACCGTGGCTCCTACGAGCAGTACCTC. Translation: CASSLDRGSYEQYL.

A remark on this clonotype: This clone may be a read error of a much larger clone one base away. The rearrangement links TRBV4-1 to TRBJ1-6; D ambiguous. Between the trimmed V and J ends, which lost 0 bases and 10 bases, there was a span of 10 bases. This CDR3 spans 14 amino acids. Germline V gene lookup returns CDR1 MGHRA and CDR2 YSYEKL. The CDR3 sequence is CASSQDAGWSPLHF. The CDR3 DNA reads TGCGCCAGCAGCCAAGACGCAGGTTGGTCACCCCTCCACTTT.

This CDR3 is CASSLFGTGRHEQYF. The CDR3 DNA reads as TGCGCCAGCAGCTTGTTCGGGACAGGGCGCCACGAGCAGTACTTC. The chain carries TRBV5-1 and TRBJ2-7, with 9 nucleotides matching TRBD1. With 1 base clipped from V and 5 bases from J, the junction kept 7 bases outside the gene matches. The CDR3 runs to 15 residues. Germline CDR1 SGHRS, CDR2 YFSETQ.

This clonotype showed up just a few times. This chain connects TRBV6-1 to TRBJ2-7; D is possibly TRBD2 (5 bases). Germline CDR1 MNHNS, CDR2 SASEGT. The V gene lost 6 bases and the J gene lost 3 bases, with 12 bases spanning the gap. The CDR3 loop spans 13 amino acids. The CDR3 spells CASSSGSFYEQYF. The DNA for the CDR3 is TGTGCCAGCAGCTCGGGATCTTTCTACGAGCAGTACTTC.

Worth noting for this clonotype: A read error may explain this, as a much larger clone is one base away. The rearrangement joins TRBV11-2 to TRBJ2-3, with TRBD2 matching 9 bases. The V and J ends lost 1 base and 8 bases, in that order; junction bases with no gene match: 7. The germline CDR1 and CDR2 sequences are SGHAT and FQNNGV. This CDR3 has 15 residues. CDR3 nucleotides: TGTGCCAGCAGCTTAGGGGCTAGCGGGAAAGGTACGCAGTATTTT. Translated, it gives CASSLGASGKGTQYF.

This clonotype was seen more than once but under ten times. CDR3 amino acids: CATSRPLGGANVLTF. CDR3 nucleotides: TGTGCCACCAGCAGACCTCTTGGGGGGGCCAACGTCCTGACTTTC. This chain links TRBV15 with TRBJ2-6; D is uncertain. Trimming cost V 2 bases and J 4 bases, with 9 bases left between them. This CDR3 contains 15 residues. Germline loops: CDR1 LNHNV, CDR2 YYDKDF (reference sequence). Using reference TRBV15 and TRBJ2-6 for the parts outside the CDR3, the full variable domain is DAMVIQNPRYQVTQFGKPVTLSCSQTLNHNVMYWYQQKSSQAPKLLFHYYDKDFNNEADTPDNFQSRRPNTSFCFLDIRSPGLGDTAMYLCATSRPLGGANVLTFGAGSRLTVL.

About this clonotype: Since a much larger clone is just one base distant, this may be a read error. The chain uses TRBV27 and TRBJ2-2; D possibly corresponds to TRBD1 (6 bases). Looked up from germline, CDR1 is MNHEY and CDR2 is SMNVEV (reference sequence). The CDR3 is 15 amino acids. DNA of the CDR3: TGTGCCTGCAGTCTACGACAGGTAGACACCGGGGAGCTGTTTTTT. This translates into CACSLRQVDTGELFF.

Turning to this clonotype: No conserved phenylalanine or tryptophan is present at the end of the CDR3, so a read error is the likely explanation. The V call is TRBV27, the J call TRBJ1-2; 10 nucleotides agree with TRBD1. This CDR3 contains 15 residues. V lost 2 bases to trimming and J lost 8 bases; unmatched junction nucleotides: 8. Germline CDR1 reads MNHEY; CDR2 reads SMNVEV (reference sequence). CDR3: CASSLQGQGGLGYTL. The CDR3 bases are TGTGCCAGCAGTTTACAAGGACAGGGGGGATTAGGCTACACCCTC.

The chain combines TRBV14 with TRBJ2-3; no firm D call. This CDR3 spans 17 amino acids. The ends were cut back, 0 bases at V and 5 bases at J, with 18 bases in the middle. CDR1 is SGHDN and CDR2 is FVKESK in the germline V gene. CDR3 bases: TGTGCCAGCAGCCAAGAGGAGCTCCTGAATCCGATAGATACGCAGTATTTT. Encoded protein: CASSQEELLNPIDTQYF.

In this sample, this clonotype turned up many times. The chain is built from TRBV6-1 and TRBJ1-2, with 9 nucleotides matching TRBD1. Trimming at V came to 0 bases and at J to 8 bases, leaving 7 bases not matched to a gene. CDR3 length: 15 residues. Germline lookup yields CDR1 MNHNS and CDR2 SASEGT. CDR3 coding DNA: TGTGCCAGCAGTGAAGCGCCGGACAGGGGTAGAGGCTACACCTTC. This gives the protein CASSEAPDRGRGYTF.

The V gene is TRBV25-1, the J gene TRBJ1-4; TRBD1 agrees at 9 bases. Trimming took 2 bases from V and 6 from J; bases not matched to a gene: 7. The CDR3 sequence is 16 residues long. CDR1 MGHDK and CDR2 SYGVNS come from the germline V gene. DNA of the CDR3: TGTGCCAGCAGTGAACCCGGGACAGGGAAGGATGAAAAACTGTTTTTT. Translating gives CASSEPGTGKDEKLFF.

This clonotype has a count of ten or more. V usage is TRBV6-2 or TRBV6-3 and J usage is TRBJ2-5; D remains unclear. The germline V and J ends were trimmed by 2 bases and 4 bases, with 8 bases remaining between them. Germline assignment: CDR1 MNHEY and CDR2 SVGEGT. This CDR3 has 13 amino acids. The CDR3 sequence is CASSYRPGETQYF. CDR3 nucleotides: TGTGCCAGCAGTTACAGGCCGGGAGAGACCCAGTACTTC.

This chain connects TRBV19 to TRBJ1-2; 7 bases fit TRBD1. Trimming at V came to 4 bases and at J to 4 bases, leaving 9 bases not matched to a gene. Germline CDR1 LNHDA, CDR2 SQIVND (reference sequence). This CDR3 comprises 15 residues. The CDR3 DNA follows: TGTGCCAGTAGTAAGGGACAGCCCGGTCTCTATGGCTACACCTTC. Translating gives CASSKGQPGLYGYTF.

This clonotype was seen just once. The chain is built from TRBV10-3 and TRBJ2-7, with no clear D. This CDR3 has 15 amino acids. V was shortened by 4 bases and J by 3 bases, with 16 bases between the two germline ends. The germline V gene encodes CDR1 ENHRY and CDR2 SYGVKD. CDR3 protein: CAISGSSEAFYEQYF. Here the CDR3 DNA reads TGTGCCATCAGTGGGTCAAGTGAAGCCTTCTACGAGCAGTACTTC.

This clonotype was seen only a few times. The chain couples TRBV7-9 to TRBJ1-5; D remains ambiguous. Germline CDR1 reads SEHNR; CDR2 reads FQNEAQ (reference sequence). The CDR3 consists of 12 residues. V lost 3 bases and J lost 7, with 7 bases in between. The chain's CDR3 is CASSFIEQPQHF. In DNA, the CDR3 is TGTGCCAGCAGCTTCATTGAGCAGCCCCAGCATTTT.

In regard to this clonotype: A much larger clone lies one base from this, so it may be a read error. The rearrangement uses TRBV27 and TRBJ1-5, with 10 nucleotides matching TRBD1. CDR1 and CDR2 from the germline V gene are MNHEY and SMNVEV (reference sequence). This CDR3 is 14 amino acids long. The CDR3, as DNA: TGTACCAGCAGCCGGGACAGGGGTTCGCAGCCCCAGCATTTT. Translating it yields CTSSRDRGSQPQHF.

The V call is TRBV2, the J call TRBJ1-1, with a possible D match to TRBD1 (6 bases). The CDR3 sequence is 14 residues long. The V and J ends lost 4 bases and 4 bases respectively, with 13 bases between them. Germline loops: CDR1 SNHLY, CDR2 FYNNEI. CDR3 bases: TGTGCCAGCAGTGGGGGGGGCCCCAGCACTGAAGCTTTCTTT. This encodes CASSGGGPSTEAFF.

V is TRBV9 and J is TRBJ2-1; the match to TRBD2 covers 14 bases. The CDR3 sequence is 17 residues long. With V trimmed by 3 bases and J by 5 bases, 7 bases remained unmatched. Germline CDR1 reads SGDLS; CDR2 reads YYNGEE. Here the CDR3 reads CASSGGTSGSNHNEQFF. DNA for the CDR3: TGTGCCAGCAGCGGTGGGACTAGCGGGAGCAACCACAATGAGCAGTTCTTC. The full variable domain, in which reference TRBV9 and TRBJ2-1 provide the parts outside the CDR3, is DSGVTQTPKHLITATGQRVTLRCSPRSGDLSVYWYQQSLDQGLQFLIQYYNGEERAKGNILERFSAQQFPDLHSELNLSSLELGDSALYFCASSGGTSGSNHNEQFFGPGTRLTVL.

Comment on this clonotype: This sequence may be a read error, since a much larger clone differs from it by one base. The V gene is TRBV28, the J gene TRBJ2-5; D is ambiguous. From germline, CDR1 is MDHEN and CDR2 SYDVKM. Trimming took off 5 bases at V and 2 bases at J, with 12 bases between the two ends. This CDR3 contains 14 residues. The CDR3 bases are TGTGCCAGCAGTCTTCGGGTCTCTCAAGAGACCCAGTACTTC. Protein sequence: CASSLRVSQETQYF.

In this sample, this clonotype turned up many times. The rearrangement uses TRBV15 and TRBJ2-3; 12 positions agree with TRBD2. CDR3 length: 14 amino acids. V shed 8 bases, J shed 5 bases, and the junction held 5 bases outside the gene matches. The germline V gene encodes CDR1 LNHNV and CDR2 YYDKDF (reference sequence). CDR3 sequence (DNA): TGTGCCACCCAGACTAGCGGGAGTGGAGATACGCAGTATTTT. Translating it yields CATQTSGSGDTQYF.